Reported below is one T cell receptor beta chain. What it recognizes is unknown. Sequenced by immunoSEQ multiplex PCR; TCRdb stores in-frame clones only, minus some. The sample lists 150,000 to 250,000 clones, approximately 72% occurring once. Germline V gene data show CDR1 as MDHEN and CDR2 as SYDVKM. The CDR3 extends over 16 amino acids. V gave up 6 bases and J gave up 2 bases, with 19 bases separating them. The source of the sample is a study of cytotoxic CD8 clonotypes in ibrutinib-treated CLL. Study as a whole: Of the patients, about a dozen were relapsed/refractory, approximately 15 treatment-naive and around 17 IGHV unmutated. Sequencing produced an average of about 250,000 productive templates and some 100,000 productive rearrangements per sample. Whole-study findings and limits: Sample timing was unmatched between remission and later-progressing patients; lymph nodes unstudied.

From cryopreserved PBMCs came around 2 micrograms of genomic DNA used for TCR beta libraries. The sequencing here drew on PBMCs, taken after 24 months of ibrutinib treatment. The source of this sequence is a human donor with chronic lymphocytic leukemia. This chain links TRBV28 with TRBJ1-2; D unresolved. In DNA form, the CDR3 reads TGTGCCAGCAGACCCATAGCATTCCCGGTAAACTATGGCTACACCTTC. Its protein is CASRPIAFPVNYGYTF.